This record looks at one T cell receptor beta chain sequence and its context. Its target is unknown. The data are from a study of T cell responses to AZD1222 COVID-19 vaccine. Study-wide results and caveats: The study sampled repertoires only after the peak T cell response. CD4 TCRs linked to vaccination spanned spike, dominating at 160-218 and 743-854.

The assay was immunoSEQ multiplex PCR, and TCRdb's table has in-frame clones only and misses some. The data contain about 130,000 clones, about 86% of them singletons. This material consisted of peripheral blood, taken on day 0 of AZD1222 vaccination. This sequence was found in an adult in good health.

CDR3 amino acids: CASKATHSNQPQHF. The CDR3 bases are TGTGCCAGTAAGGCGACCCATAGCAATCAGCCCCAGCATTTT. The J gene is TRBJ1-5, the V gene TRBV19; no reliable D call. Between the trimmed V and J ends, which lost 7 bases and 0 bases, there was a span of 10 bases. The CDR3 is 14 amino acids. In germline, CDR1 is LNHDA, CDR2 SQIVND (reference sequence).